This T cell receptor beta chain was identified during a study of metastatic and nonmetastatic thyroid tumors. With MiXCR, TCRdb reprocessed the PCR reads. The sample holds 9,500 to 15,000 clones, 25% to 35% seen once. Thyroid surgery was performed in patients who had received no treatment beforehand. This clone showed up many times. Its target is unknown. Study outcomes and limitations: In blood and tumor, TCR beta diversity was reportedly significantly higher in malignant thyroid tumors than in benign nodules.

V lost 1 base and J 1 base, leaving 9 bases between the germline ends. The CDR3 length is 16 residues. CDR1 is SGHNT and CDR2 is YYREEE in the germline V gene (reference sequence). The V gene is TRBV5-4, the J gene TRBJ2-6; D possibly corresponds to TRBD2 (6 bases). The specimen was tumor tissue. This receptor was taken from a female donor with papillary thyroid cancer or a benign thyroid nodule (not recorded which). Some clones in this sample may be carry-over from other donors' samples. Here the CDR3 reads CASSLTEGSGANVLTF. The CDR3 region has the DNA TGTGCCAGCAGCTTGACGGAGGGGTCTGGGGCCAACGTCCTGACTTTC.